This entry is about one TCR beta chain. The data stem from a study of T cell changes during pregnancy in multiple sclerosis. With 1 base removed from V and 0 bases from J, the gap between germline ends came to 4 bases. The CDR3 sequence is 13 residues long. Germline V CDR1 and CDR2: GTSNPN, SVGIG (reference sequence). The assay was immunoSEQ multiplex PCR, and TCRdb's table has in-frame clones only and misses some. Of tens of thousands of clones in the sample, roughly 85% were seen once. Specimen: CD4+ T cells from peripheral blood mononuclear cells, collected after pregnancy. The TCR comes from a female donor with multiple sclerosis, enrolled in a pregnancy study. The V and J genes are TRBV30 and TRBJ1-3; D gene unclear. DNA for the CDR3: TGTGCCTGGAGTGCCATCTCTGGAAACACCATATATTTT. The encoded protein is CAWSAISGNTIYF. The complete variable domain, with remaining parts taken from reference TRBV30 and TRBJ1-3, reads SQTIHQWPATLVQPVGSPLSLECTVEGTSNPNLYWYRQAAGRGLQLLFYSVGIGQISSEVPQNLSASRPQDRQFILSSKKLLLSDSGFYLCAWSAISGNTIYFGEGSWLTVV.